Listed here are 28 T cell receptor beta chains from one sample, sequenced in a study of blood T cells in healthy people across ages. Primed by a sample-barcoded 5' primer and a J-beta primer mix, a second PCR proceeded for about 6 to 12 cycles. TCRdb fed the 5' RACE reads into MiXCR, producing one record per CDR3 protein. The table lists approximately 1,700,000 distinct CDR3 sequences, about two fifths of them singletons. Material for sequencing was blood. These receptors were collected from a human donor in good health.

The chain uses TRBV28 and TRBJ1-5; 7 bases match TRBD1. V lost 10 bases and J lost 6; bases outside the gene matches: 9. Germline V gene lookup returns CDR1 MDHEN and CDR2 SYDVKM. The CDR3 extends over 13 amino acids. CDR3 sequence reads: CATRGGPIQPQHF. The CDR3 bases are TGTGCCACCCGAGGGGGCCCGATTCAGCCCCAGCATTTT.

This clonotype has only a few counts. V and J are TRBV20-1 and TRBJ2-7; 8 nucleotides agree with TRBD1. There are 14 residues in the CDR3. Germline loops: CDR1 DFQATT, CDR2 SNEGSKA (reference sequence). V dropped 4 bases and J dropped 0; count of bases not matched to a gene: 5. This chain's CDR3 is CSAIDRGNSYEQYF. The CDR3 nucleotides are TGCAGTGCTATCGACAGGGGAAACTCCTACGAGCAGTACTTC.

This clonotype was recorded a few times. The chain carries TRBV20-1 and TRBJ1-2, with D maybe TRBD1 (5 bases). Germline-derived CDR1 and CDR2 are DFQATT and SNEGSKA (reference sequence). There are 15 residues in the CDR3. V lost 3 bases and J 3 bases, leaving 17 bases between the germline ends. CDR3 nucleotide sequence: TGCAGTGCTAGTCCAGCAGTATCGGGGCACTATGGCTACACCTTC. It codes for CSASPAVSGHYGYTF.

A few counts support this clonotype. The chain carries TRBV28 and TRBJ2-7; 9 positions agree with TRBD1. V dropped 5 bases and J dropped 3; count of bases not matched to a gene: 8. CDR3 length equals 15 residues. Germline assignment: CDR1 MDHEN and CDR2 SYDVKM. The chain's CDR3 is CASSPPTGGNYEQYF. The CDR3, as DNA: TGTGCCAGCAGTCCACCCACAGGGGGCAACTACGAGCAGTACTTC.

CDR3: CASSFSGGYAKNIQYF. The DNA for the CDR3 is TGTGCCAGCAGCTTTAGCGGGGGCTACGCCAAAAACATTCAGTACTTC. V and J are TRBV7-2 and TRBJ2-4; 9 bases map to TRBD2. Germline V gives CDR1 SGHTA, CDR2 FQGNSA. V gave up 3 bases and J gave up 1 base; unmatched junction bases: 4. The CDR3 runs to 16 residues.

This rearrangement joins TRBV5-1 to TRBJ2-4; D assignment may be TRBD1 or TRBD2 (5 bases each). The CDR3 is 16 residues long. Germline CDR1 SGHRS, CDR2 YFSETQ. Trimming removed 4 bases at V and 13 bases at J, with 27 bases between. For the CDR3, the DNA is TGCGCCAGCAGCCCAGACAGCTACGGGGATTACAATGAGCAGTACTTC. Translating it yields CASSPDSYGDYNEQYF.

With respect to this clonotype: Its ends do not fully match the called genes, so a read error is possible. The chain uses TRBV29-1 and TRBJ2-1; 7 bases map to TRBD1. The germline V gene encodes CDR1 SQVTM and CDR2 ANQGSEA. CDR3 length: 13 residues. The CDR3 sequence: CSVVQGTYNERFF. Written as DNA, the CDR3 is TGCAGCGTTGTACAGGGGACCTACAATGAGCGGTTCTTC.

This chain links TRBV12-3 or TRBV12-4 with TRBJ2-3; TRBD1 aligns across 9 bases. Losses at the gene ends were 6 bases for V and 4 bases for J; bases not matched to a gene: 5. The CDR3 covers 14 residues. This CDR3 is CASSRTGVSDTQYF. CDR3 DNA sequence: TGTGCCAGCAGCCGGACAGGGGTGTCAGATACGCAGTATTTT.

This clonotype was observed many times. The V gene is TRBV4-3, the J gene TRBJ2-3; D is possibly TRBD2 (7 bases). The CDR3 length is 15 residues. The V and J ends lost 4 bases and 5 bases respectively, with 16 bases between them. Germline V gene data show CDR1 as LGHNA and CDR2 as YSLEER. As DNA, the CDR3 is TGCGCCAGCAGCCTCACCCGGGGGGCCGAAGATACGCAGTATTTT. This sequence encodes CASSLTRGAEDTQYF.

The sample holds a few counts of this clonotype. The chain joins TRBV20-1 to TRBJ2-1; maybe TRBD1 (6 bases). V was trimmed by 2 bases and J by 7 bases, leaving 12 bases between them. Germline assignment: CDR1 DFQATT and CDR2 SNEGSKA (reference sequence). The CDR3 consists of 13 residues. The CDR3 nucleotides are TGCAGTGCTAGAACAGGGTACGGGAATGAGCAGTTCTTC. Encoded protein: CSARTGYGNEQFF.

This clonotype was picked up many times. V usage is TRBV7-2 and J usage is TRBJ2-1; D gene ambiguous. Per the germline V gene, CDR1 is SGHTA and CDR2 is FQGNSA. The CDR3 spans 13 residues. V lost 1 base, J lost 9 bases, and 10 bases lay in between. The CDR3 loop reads CASSLVLWVEQFF. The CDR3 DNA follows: TGTGCCAGCAGCTTAGTACTCTGGGTTGAGCAGTTCTTC.

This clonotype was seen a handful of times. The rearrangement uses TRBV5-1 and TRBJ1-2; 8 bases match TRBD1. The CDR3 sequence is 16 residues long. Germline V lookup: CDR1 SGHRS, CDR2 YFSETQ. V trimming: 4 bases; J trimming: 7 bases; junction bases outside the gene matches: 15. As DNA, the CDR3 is TGCGCCAGCAGCCAAGACGCCTTTCAGGGGGCCGGTGGCTACACCTTC. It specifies CASSQDAFQGAGGYTF.

CDR3 in amino acids: CASTAVTGNTIYF. CDR3 DNA: TGTGCCAGCACTGCGGTAACTGGAAACACCATATATTTT. J is TRBJ1-3 and V is TRBV7-6, with D uncertain. The CDR3 is made up of 13 amino acids. V was pared by 7 bases and J by 2 bases, with 9 bases between. Germline CDR1 SGHVS, CDR2 FNYEAQ.

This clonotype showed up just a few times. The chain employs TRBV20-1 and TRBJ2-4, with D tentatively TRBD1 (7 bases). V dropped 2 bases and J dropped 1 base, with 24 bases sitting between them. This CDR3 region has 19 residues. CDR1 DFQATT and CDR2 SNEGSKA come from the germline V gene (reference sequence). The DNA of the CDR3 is TGCAGTGCTAGACCGGCCCCAGGGGGAGGCCCCGTTGCCAAAAACATTCAGTACTTC. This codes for CSARPAPGGGPVAKNIQYF.

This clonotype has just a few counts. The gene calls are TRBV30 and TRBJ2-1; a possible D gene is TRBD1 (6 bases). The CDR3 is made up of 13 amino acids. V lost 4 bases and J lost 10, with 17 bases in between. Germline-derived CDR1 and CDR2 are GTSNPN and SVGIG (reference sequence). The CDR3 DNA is TGTGCCTGGACCCAAATAGGGGGTTTGGAGCAGTTCTTC. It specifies CAWTQIGGLEQFF.

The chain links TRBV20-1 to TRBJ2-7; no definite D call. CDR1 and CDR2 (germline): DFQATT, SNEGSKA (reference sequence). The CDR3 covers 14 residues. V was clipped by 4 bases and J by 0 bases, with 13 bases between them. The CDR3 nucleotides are TGCAGTGCTAATCCAGGCGTGCCCTCCTACGAGCAGTACTTC. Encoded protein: CSANPGVPSYEQYF.

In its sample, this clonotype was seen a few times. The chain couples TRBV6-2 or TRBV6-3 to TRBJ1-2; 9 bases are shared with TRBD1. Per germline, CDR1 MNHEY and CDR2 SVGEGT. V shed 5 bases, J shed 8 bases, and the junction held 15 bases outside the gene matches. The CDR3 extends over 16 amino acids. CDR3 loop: CASSEPPPGTGSGYTF. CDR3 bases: TGTGCCAGCAGTGAGCCCCCCCCCGGGACAGGGAGCGGCTACACCTTC.

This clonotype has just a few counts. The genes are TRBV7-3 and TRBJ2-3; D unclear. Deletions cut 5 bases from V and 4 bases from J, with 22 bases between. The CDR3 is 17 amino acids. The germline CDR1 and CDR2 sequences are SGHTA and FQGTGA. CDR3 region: CASSPKPHTLGADTQYF. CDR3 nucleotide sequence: TGTGCCAGCAGCCCAAAACCGCATACCCTAGGAGCAGATACGCAGTATTTT.

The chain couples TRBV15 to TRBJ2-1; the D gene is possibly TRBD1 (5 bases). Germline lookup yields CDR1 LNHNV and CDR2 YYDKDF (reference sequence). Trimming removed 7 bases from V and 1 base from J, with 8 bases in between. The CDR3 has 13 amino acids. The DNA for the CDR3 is TGTGCCACCAATAGGGGTTCCTACAATGAGCAGTTCTTC. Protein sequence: CATNRGSYNEQFF.

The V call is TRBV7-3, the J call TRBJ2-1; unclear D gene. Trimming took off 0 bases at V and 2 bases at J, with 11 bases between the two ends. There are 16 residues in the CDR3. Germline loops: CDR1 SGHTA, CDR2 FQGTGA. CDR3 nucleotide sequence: TGTGCCAGCAGCTTAACTATTACATTAGCCTACAATGAGCAGTTCTTC. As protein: CASSLTITLAYNEQFF.

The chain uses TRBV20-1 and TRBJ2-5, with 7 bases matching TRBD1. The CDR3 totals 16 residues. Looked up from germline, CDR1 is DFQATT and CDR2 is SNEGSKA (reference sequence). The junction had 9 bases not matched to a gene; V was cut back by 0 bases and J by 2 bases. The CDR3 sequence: CSARDFRDRGQETQYF. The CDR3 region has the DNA TGCAGTGCTAGAGATTTCCGGGACAGAGGACAAGAGACCCAGTACTTC.

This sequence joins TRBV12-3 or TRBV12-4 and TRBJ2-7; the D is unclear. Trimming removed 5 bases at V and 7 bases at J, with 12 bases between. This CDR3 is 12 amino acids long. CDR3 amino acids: CASSPFRREQYF. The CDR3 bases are TGTGCCAGCAGTCCTTTTCGTAGGGAGCAGTACTTC.

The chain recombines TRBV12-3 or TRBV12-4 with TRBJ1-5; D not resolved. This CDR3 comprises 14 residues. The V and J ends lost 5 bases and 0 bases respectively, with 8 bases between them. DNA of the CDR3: TGTGCCAGCAGTCTCACTGTTAGCAATCAGCCCCAGCATTTT. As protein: CASSLTVSNQPQHF.

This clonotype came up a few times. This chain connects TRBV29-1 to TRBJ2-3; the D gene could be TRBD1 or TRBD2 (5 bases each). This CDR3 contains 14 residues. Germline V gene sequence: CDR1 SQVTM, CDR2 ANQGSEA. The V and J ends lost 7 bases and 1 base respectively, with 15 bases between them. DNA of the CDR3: TGCAGCGCCGATGGGGGTCAAGGCACAGATACGCAGTATTTT. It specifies CSADGGQGTDTQYF.

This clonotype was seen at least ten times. This chain's CDR3 is CSARAGDIYNEQFF. DNA of the CDR3: TGCAGTGCTAGAGCGGGGGACATCTACAATGAGCAGTTCTTC. The gene calls are TRBV20-1 and TRBJ2-1; perhaps D is TRBD1 or TRBD2 (6 bases each). Per germline, CDR1 DFQATT and CDR2 SNEGSKA (reference sequence). CDR3 length: 14 residues. V was cut by 1 base and J by 3 bases, with 10 bases left in between.

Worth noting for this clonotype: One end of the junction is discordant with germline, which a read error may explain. The CDR3 protein is CASSHGQGSEKRFF. CDR3 bases: TGTGCCAGCAGCCATGGACAGGGGAGTGAAAAACGGTTTTTT. The J gene is TRBJ1-4, the V gene TRBV4-2; 9 bases fit TRBD1. This CDR3 contains 14 residues. Looked up from germline, CDR1 is LGHNA and CDR2 is YNFKEQ.

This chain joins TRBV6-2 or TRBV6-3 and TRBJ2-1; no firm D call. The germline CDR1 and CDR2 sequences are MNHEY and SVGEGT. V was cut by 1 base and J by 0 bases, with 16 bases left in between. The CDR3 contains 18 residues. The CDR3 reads CASSYLVGQALSYNEQFF. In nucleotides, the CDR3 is TGTGCCAGCAGTTACTTGGTTGGGCAGGCACTCTCCTACAATGAGCAGTTCTTC.

This CDR3 is CASSRRGWSEAFF. CDR3 in DNA: TGTGCCAGCAGTCGCAGGGGGTGGTCTGAAGCTTTCTTT. The chain couples TRBV28 to TRBJ1-1, with 7 bases aligning to TRBD1. Germline loops: CDR1 MDHEN, CDR2 SYDVKM. The CDR3 length is 13 residues. J gave up 6 bases and V 5 bases, and 6 bases lay outside the gene matches.